Below are 19 T cell receptor beta chains sequenced from a single sample in a study of T cell repertoires in cytomegalovirus infection. Each CDR3 protein gets one entry after TCRdb re-called the reads with MiXCR. The data contain about 340,000 distinct CDR3 sequences, 25% to 30% of them singletons. These receptors' targets are unknown. Sequencing was performed on cultured PBMCs, taken from culture after CMV antigen stimulation. The receptors here all came from a human donor in good health (CMV status not recorded). Some clones in this sample may be carry-over from other donors' samples.

There are a few counts of this clonotype. The chain uses TRBV19 and TRBJ1-4, with a tentative D call TRBD1 (5 bases). The CDR3 covers 15 residues. V was pared by 1 base and J by 7 bases, with 13 bases between. The germline gives CDR1 LNHDA, CDR2 SQIVND (reference sequence). CDR3 protein: CASSIVAGSGEKLFF. CDR3 nucleotide sequence: TGTGCCAGTAGTATAGTGGCAGGGTCGGGTGAAAAACTGTTTTTT.

For the CDR3, the DNA is TGTGCCAGCAGTTTTTCAACTTATGGCTACACCTTC. It specifies CASSFSTYGYTF. The rearrangement links TRBV28 to TRBJ1-2; no clear D gene. The V end lost 3 bases, the J end lost 5 bases, and 7 bases lay between the germline ends. Germline CDR1 and CDR2: MDHEN and SYDVKM. The CDR3 consists of 12 residues.

This clonotype was seen a handful of times. The chain employs TRBV19 and TRBJ2-5; D gene ambiguous. The germline V and J ends were trimmed by 3 bases and 5 bases, with 13 bases remaining between them. The germline gives CDR1 LNHDA, CDR2 SQIVND (reference sequence). This CDR3 is 14 amino acids long. The DNA of the CDR3 is TGTGCCAGTAGTATTGTTCTAACTTCGGAGACCCAGTACTTC. Its protein product is CASSIVLTSETQYF.

This clonotype was observed at least ten times. The V gene is TRBV7-2, the J gene TRBJ1-4, with D unresolved. CDR1 and CDR2 (germline): SGHTA, FQGNSA. CDR3 length equals 14 residues. V was pared by 5 bases and J by 0 bases, with 7 bases between. CDR3 nucleotide sequence: TGTGCCAGCAGCGCTGGTGCAACTAATGAAAAACTGTTTTTT. It specifies CASSAGATNEKLFF.

This chain uses TRBV7-2 with TRBJ2-5, with TRBD1 matching over 12 bases. J gave up 7 bases and V 6 bases, and 6 bases lay outside the gene matches. The germline V gene has CDR1 SGHTA and CDR2 FQGNSA. This CDR3 region has 14 residues. In nucleotides, the CDR3 is TGTGCCAGCAGTGGGGGACAGGGGGCCGGGACCCAGTACTTC. Encoded protein: CASSGGQGAGTQYF.

The chain has TRBV7-6 and TRBJ2-2, with D unclear. V gave up 1 base and J gave up 1 base, with 7 bases separating them. Germline V lookup: CDR1 SGHVS, CDR2 FNYEAQ. The CDR3 is made up of 15 amino acids. CDR3 coding DNA: TGTGCCAGCAGCTTAGTGCAAGTGAACACCGGGGAGCTGTTTTTT. Translated, it gives CASSLVQVNTGELFF.

The chain is built from TRBV10-3 and TRBJ1-5; D remains ambiguous. In germline, CDR1 is ENHRY, CDR2 SYGVKD. V shed 0 bases and J shed 4 bases, with 4 bases lying between them. This CDR3 is built from 13 residues. This CDR3 reads CAISESLNQPQHF. Here the CDR3 DNA reads TGTGCCATCAGTGAGTCTTTGAATCAGCCCCAGCATTTT.

This clonotype was seen ten or more times. This sequence joins TRBV10-3 and TRBJ1-6; D is perhaps TRBD1 (6 bases). This CDR3 has 16 residues. The V gene lost 5 bases and the J gene lost 6 bases, with 17 bases spanning the gap. The V gene's germline CDR1 is ENHRY and CDR2 SYGVKD. The CDR3 bases are TGTGCCATCAGTCCCAAGACATCAGGGGTTAATTCACCCCTCCACTTT. Translating it yields CAISPKTSGVNSPLHF.

The chain's CDR3 is CASSLALTWNTF. The CDR3 nucleotides are TGTGCCAGCAGCTTAGCCTTGACATGGAACACCTTC. The chain is built from TRBV7-6 and TRBJ1-2; D not certain. Trimming cost V 0 bases and J 12 bases, with 11 bases left between them. CDR1 SGHVS and CDR2 FNYEAQ come from the germline V gene. This CDR3 contains 12 residues.

This chain uses TRBV4-2 with TRBJ2-2, with 13 bases that match TRBD2. V dropped 0 bases and J dropped 7; count of bases not matched to a gene: 8. Germline V lookup: CDR1 LGHNA, CDR2 YNFKEQ. The CDR3 length is 18 residues. CDR3 protein: CASSQETSGRASGGELFF. The CDR3 DNA reads as TGTGCCAGCAGCCAAGAAACTAGCGGGAGGGCCTCTGGCGGGGAGCTGTTTTTT.

This clonotype occurred many times. The rearrangement joins TRBV7-9 to TRBJ1-2; TRBD1 matches 7 bases. Germline trimming cut 4 bases from V and 7 bases from J; bases unmatched to any gene: 6. The CDR3 has 13 amino acids. Per the germline V gene, CDR1 is SEHNR and CDR2 is FQNEAQ (reference sequence). CDR3 amino acids: CASSSDRVGGYTF. The DNA of the CDR3 is TGTGCCAGCAGCTCCGACAGGGTGGGTGGCTACACCTTC.

This clonotype showed up many times. V is TRBV7-2 and J is TRBJ1-2, with D uncertain. This CDR3 is 14 amino acids long. Trimming left V 0 bases short and J 4 bases short, with 9 bases between. The germline CDR1 and CDR2 sequences are SGHTA and FQGNSA. DNA for the CDR3: TGTGCCAGCAGCTTAGCGGGCCGATCCTATGGCTACACCTTC. Its translation: CASSLAGRSYGYTF.

This clonotype was seen a few times. The rearrangement links TRBV2 to TRBJ2-1; TRBD2 aligns across 10 bases. The CDR3 covers 14 residues. Germline trimming cut 6 bases from V and 7 bases from J; bases unmatched to any gene: 6. Germline CDR1 reads SNHLY; CDR2 reads FYNNEI. CDR3 sequence: CASRSTSGRNEQFF. DNA for the CDR3: TGTGCCAGCAGGTCGACTAGCGGGCGGAATGAGCAGTTCTTC.

The rearrangement joins TRBV7-6 to TRBJ1-4, with a tentative D call TRBD1 (5 bases). Germline V gives CDR1 SGHVS, CDR2 FNYEAQ. The CDR3 runs to 14 residues. With 5 bases removed from V and 5 bases from J, the gap between germline ends came to 12 bases. The CDR3 DNA is TGTGCCAGCAGCCAAGGGACGTCGAATGAAAAACTGTTTTTT. This encodes CASSQGTSNEKLFF.

There are a few counts of this clonotype. J is TRBJ1-1 and V is TRBV7-9, with TRBD1 identical over 10 bases. This CDR3 contains 14 residues. The germline gives CDR1 SEHNR, CDR2 FQNEAQ (reference sequence). With V trimmed by 4 bases and J by 5 bases, 4 bases remained unmatched. This CDR3 reads CASSWGQGRTEAFF. In nucleotides, the CDR3 is TGTGCCAGCAGCTGGGGACAGGGGAGGACTGAAGCTTTCTTT.

This chain joins TRBV6-2 or TRBV6-3 and TRBJ2-1; tentatively, D is TRBD1 (6 bases). Trimming shortened V by 7 bases and J by 1 base, and 11 bases separated the two germline ends. The V gene's germline CDR1 is MNHEY and CDR2 SVGEGT. The CDR3 has 14 residues. In DNA, the CDR3 is TGTGCCAGCATTCTAGACAGGTCCTACAATGAGCAGTTCTTC. This encodes CASILDRSYNEQFF.

V is TRBV11-3 and J is TRBJ1-1; 9 bases align to TRBD1. There are 14 residues in the CDR3. V lost 5 bases and J lost 3; bases outside the gene matches: 4. Germline assignment: CDR1 SGHNT and CDR2 YENEEA. The DNA of the CDR3 is TGTGCCAGCAGCCCGGACAGGGGCCACACTGAAGCTTTCTTT. It translates to CASSPDRGHTEAFF. Variable domain in full (rest from reference TRBV11-3 and TRBJ1-1): EAGVVQSPRYKIIEKKQPVAFWCNPISGHNTLYWYLQNLGQGPELLIRYENEEAVDDSQLPKDRFSAERLKGVDSTLKIQPAELGDSAVYLCASSPDRGHTEAFFGQGTRLTVV.

CDR3 protein: CASSRRESYEQYF. In DNA, the CDR3 is TGTGCCAGCAGTCGGAGGGAATCCTACGAGCAGTACTTC. The genes are TRBV7-6 and TRBJ2-7; weak D call: TRBD2 (6 bases). Germline V gives CDR1 SGHVS, CDR2 FNYEAQ. The CDR3 covers 13 residues. Trimming took off 6 bases at V and 1 base at J, with 10 bases between the two ends.

The V call is TRBV28, the J call TRBJ2-3; 7 positions match TRBD2. Germline loops: CDR1 MDHEN, CDR2 SYDVKM. This CDR3 spans 15 amino acids. J lost 2 bases, V lost 6 bases, and 8 bases had no gene match. The CDR3 DNA follows: TGTGCCAGCAGGGGCCTCCTAGCGGTCACAGATACGCAGTATTTT. The encoded protein is CASRGLLAVTDTQYF.